Listed below are T cell receptor beta chains from one sample, sequenced in a study of OX40 agonist ivuxolimab in advanced cancers. Sequenced by immunoSEQ multiplex PCR; TCRdb stores in-frame clones only, minus some. The sample consists of 75,000 or so clones, 84% of them appearing once. The specimen was CD4+ or CD8+ T cells sorted from blood, collected in a trial of the OX40 agonist ivuxolimab. These receptor sequences come from an adult with an advanced solid tumor such as melanoma, head and neck, liver or kidney cancer. Both conserved end residues are part of each CDR3. Fields, in order: clone size, D gene, V gene, CDR3 protein. A D gene is named only where the DNA matches it firmly. A row's size may be missing; if present it is once, few, many or a size class.

-	TRBD2	TRBV5-1	CASSLGYGGAGELFF
-	-	TRBV30	CAWGAGVFNEQFF
-	TRBD2	TRBV19	CASSETSGVYNEQFF
-	TRBD2	TRBV4-1	CASSQDDGPGREAQYF
-	TRBD2	TRBV7-2	CASSPGLADTDTQYF
-	-	TRBV11-2	CASSTQTGRETQYF
few	-	TRBV27	CASSFNPLETQYF
-	-	TRBV10-3	CAISAFEGVWANEKLFF
-	-	TRBV19	CASSTDSPGSYEQYF
few	TRBD1	TRBV4-1	CASSQGPQGAGNTIYF
-	-	TRBV6-1	CASSEQGQYF
-	-	TRBV7-8	CASSLAVTGAEAFF
-	-	TRBV6-1	CASSEFLSQETQYF
-	-	TRBV7-2	CASSPINTNYGYTF
-	TRBD2	TRBV10-3	CAISALGTSGSQNIQYF
-	-	TRBV27	CASSPSYATNEKLFF
-	TRBD1	TRBV27	CASSYDRGGTEAFF
-	-	TRBV5-6	CASSRPRQSYEQYF
-	-	TRBV5-1	CASSLGRSGELFF
-	-	TRBV28	CASMAGTDTQYF
-	TRBD1	TRBV30	CAWSGQGGEQYF
-	-	TRBV27	CASSLRPLGTGELFF
-	TRBD2	TRBV28	CASLWRGAGTGELFF
few	-	TRBV7-9	CASTRGAEGQPQHF
-	TRBD2	TRBV6-5	CASSSLAGLHTGELFF
-	TRBD1	TRBV9	CASSVDRGQSDTQYF
-	TRBD1	TRBV6-1	CASRDRVNQPQHF